This entry describes one T cell receptor (beta chain). The clone's antigen remains unknown. Qualities for individual bases were not recorded, and no much larger clone is one base off. The entry originates in a study of control samples from healthy donors and cancer patients (dated by TCRdb to the early 2020s). The receptor library was made with the immunoSEQ multiplex PCR assay. TCRdb mirrors the immuneACCESS table, restricted to in-frame sequences. Some clones are absent from its copies; in checked studies, under half trace to an unresolved V gene, and the reason for the others is unknown. Across this sample there are tens of thousands of clones, with around nine tenths seen only once. The top ten hold approximately 7.6% of the sample. CDR1 and CDR2, per the germline V gene, are LGHNA and YSLEER. Trimming takes 4 bases from V and 3 bases from J, and the germline ends sit 13 bases apart. From cysteine to phenylalanine, the CDR3 is 15 amino acids long. Only the CDR3 part of the read is kept: 45 bases, read in frame from the first base.

The origin of this receptor is a woman in her sixties or seventies in good health. Input material: blood. The chain is encoded by TRBV4-3 joined to TRBJ1-5, with the D gene not clear enough to name. The bases read TGCGCCAGCAGCCCCTCCTGGGGAGACAATCAGCCCCAGCATTTT. It is translated as CASSPSWGDNQPQHF.